Below are 19 T cell receptor beta chains sequenced from a single sample in a study of neurological immune-mediated disorders. TCRdb analysed the 5' RACE reads with MiXCR anew, one entry per CDR3 protein. The data hold about 120,000 distinct CDR3 sequences, with roughly 3.1% observed a single time. Sequencing input: PBMCs. These receptors were collected from a woman aged 30 to 39 with multiple sclerosis.

In its sample, this clonotype was seen many times. The chain links TRBV20-1 to TRBJ1-5; TRBD1 matches 7 bases. CDR3 size: 15 residues. Per the germline V gene, CDR1 is DFQATT and CDR2 is SNEGSKA (reference sequence). Trimming took 4 bases from V and 5 from J; bases not matched to a gene: 11. The CDR3 nucleotides are TGCAGTGCTACCGCTTCCGTAGACAGGGATCAGCCCCAGCATTTT. Protein product: CSATASVDRDQPQHF.

This clonotype showed up many times. The CDR3 reads CASNPDRITNMNTEAFF. The CDR3 bases are TGTGCCAGCAATCCGGACAGAATTACTAATATGAACACTGAAGCTTTCTTT. The rearrangement uses TRBV27 and TRBJ1-1; possible D gene TRBD1, 6 bases. V dropped 7 bases and J dropped 0 bases, with 21 bases sitting between them. Germline values: CDR1 MNHEY, CDR2 SMNVEV (reference sequence). This CDR3 is 17 amino acids long.

In its sample, this clonotype was seen many times. The chain links TRBV20-1 to TRBJ1-5; the match to TRBD1 covers 7 bases. The CDR3 covers 15 residues. J lost 6 bases, V lost 0 bases, and 8 bases had no gene match. CDR1 DFQATT and CDR2 SNEGSKA come from the germline V gene (reference sequence). DNA of the CDR3: TGCAGTGCTAGAGATATAGGAGGGGGCGGTCAGCCCCAGCATTTT. It specifies CSARDIGGGGQPQHF.

The V gene is TRBV12-3 or TRBV12-4, the J gene TRBJ1-1; D gene unclear. V lost 3 bases to trimming and J lost 1 base, with 9 bases between them. The CDR3 covers 14 residues. The CDR3, as DNA: TGTGCCAGCAGTTTTAAGCCCAGGAACACTGAAGCTTTCTTT. It specifies CASSFKPRNTEAFF.

This clonotype was seen more than once but under ten times. This sequence joins TRBV20-1 and TRBJ1-1; maybe TRBD1 (5 bases). V gave up 3 bases and J gave up 4 bases, with 21 bases separating them. This CDR3 region has 16 residues. Germline CDR1 DFQATT, CDR2 SNEGSKA (reference sequence). The CDR3 sequence is CSASRGSQVVSTEAFF. The CDR3 coding sequence is TGCAGTGCTAGTCGAGGGTCACAGGTAGTGAGCACTGAAGCTTTCTTT.

This clonotype occurred many times. CDR3 region: CASGGPEHWDTQYF. CDR3 coding DNA: TGTGCCAGCGGGGGTCCAGAACATTGGGATACGCAGTATTTT. The gene calls are TRBV6-2 or TRBV6-3 and TRBJ2-3; D possibly matches TRBD1 or TRBD2 (5 bases each). The CDR3 loop spans 14 amino acids. Deletions cut 8 bases from V and 6 bases from J, with 18 bases between. Germline-derived CDR1 and CDR2 are MNHEY and SVGEGT.

There are many counts of this clonotype. The rearrangement joins TRBV7-2 to TRBJ2-2; TRBD1 matches 8 bases. The CDR3 loop spans 15 amino acids. The germline gives CDR1 SGHTA, CDR2 FQGNSA. With V trimmed by 5 bases and J by 5 bases, 7 bases remained unmatched. The CDR3 is CASSPGGARTGELFF. The CDR3 DNA sequence: TGTGCCAGCAGCCCAGGGGGCGCGAGGACCGGGGAGCTGTTTTTT.

Ten or more counts support this clonotype. V and J are TRBV19 and TRBJ2-6; 9 nucleotides agree with TRBD1. With V trimmed by 8 bases and J by 0 bases, 5 bases remained unmatched. The CDR3 spans 16 residues. Germline lookup yields CDR1 LNHDA and CDR2 SQIVND (reference sequence). DNA of the CDR3: TGTGCCAGTCGGGACAGGGTGAGCTCTGGGGCCAACGTCCTGACTTTC. Translating gives CASRDRVSSGANVLTF.

This clonotype was seen ten or more times. The rearrangement links TRBV20-1 to TRBJ2-7; TRBD2 matches at 11 bases. The V segment lost 6 bases and the J segment 4 bases; nucleotides outside the gene matches: 2. CDR1 is DFQATT and CDR2 is SNEGSKA in the germline V gene (reference sequence). CDR3 size: 12 residues. As DNA, the CDR3 is TGCAGTGCGGGGACTAGCGGATACGAGCAGTACTTC. It encodes CSAGTSGYEQYF.

This clonotype was observed at least ten times. The gene calls are TRBV29-1 and TRBJ1-2; 7 bases are a match to TRBD1. The CDR3 loop spans 11 amino acids. In germline, CDR1 is SQVTM, CDR2 ANQGSEA. With 7 bases clipped from V and 7 bases from J, the junction kept 6 bases outside the gene matches. CDR3 DNA sequence: TGCAGCGCCCCGACAGGGACTGGCTACACCTTC. Translation gives CSAPTGTGYTF. The full variable domain, in which reference TRBV29-1 and TRBJ1-2 provide the parts outside the CDR3, is SAVISQKPSRDICQRGTSLTIQCQVDSQVTMMFWYRQQPGQSLTLIATANQGSEATYESGFVIDKFPISRPNLTFSTLTVSNMSPEDSSIYLCSAPTGTGYTFGSGTRLTVV.

The table lists this clonotype with many counts. CDR3 amino acids: CSASSTGGFYNSPLHF. The CDR3 DNA reads TGCAGTGCTAGTTCTACAGGGGGCTTCTATAATTCACCCCTCCACTTT. This chain connects TRBV20-1 to TRBJ1-6; 9 nucleotides align to TRBD1. The ends lost 3 bases at V and 3 bases at J; junction bases unmatched: 6. CDR3 size: 16 residues. CDR1 and CDR2 (germline): DFQATT, SNEGSKA (reference sequence).

This clonotype has more than one count but fewer than ten. The chain has TRBV4-3 and TRBJ1-6; D not resolved. Germline values: CDR1 LGHNA, CDR2 YSLEER. The germline V and J ends were trimmed by 0 bases and 7 bases, with 13 bases remaining between them. CDR3 length: 16 amino acids. CDR3 sequence (DNA): TGCGCCAGCAGCCAAGATCAGGACCGAGGCAATTCACCCCTCCACTTT. It encodes CASSQDQDRGNSPLHF.

This clonotype was seen many times. The rearrangement links TRBV10-2 to TRBJ2-1; TRBD1 is a possible D gene (5 bases). CDR3 length: 19 residues. Germline CDR1 is WSHSY and CDR2 is SAAADI. Trimming removed 1 base at V and 2 bases at J, with 21 bases between. CDR3 residues: CASSELGAVSSLAYNEQFF. CDR3 coding DNA: TGCGCCAGCAGTGAGTTAGGGGCGGTAAGTTCTTTGGCCTACAATGAGCAGTTCTTC.

In this sample, this clonotype turned up many times. This chain connects TRBV19 to TRBJ2-2; 9 bases fit TRBD1. CDR3 length: 15 residues. Trimming at V came to 9 bases and at J to 4 bases, leaving 9 bases not matched to a gene. Germline V lookup: CDR1 LNHDA, CDR2 SQIVND (reference sequence). The CDR3 bases are TGTGCCAGCAAGCGAACAGGGGGCCGCACCGGGGAGCTGTTTTTT. Translation: CASKRTGGRTGELFF.

In its sample, this clonotype was seen a few times. The chain combines TRBV6-2 or TRBV6-3 with TRBJ2-5; D call uncertain. Per the germline V gene, CDR1 is MNHEY and CDR2 is SVGEGT. Trimming took off 3 bases at V and 1 base at J, with 3 bases between the two ends. CDR3 size: 12 residues. The CDR3 region is CASSYRQETQYF. CDR3 nucleotides: TGTGCCAGCAGTTATCGCCAAGAGACCCAGTACTTC.

This clonotype occurred many times. The genes are TRBV6-2 or TRBV6-3 and TRBJ1-1; tentatively, D is TRBD1 (5 bases). Per the germline V gene, CDR1 is MNHEY and CDR2 is SVGEGT. There are 14 residues in the CDR3. V was cut by 2 bases and J by 5 bases, with 12 bases left in between. The CDR3 reads CASSYPSGGTEAFF. The CDR3 region has the DNA TGTGCCAGCAGTTACCCAAGCGGGGGAACTGAAGCTTTCTTT.

This clonotype was seen repeatedly, ten times or more. The chain is built from TRBV20-1 and TRBJ2-7, with 12 positions matching TRBD2. With V trimmed by 3 bases and J by 3 bases, 6 bases remained unmatched. CDR1 is DFQATT and CDR2 is SNEGSKA in the germline V gene (reference sequence). CDR3 length equals 15 residues. CDR3 sequence: CSASRLAGDLYEQYF. DNA of the CDR3: TGCAGTGCTAGTCGACTAGCGGGAGATCTCTACGAGCAGTACTTC.

The sample holds many counts of this clonotype. The V call is TRBV5-1, the J call TRBJ2-3; 12 bases align to TRBD2. CDR1 is SGHRS, CDR2 YFSETQ, per germline. The J segment lost 3 bases and the V segment lost 6 bases, leaving 8 bases of the junction unmatched. This CDR3 has 16 amino acids. CDR3 nucleotide sequence: TGCGCCAGCACCTCAGGGACTAGCGGGCCTACAGATACGCAGTATTTT. This encodes CASTSGTSGPTDTQYF.

The sample holds many counts of this clonotype. This chain links TRBV24-1 with TRBJ2-6, with 7 nucleotides matching TRBD2. V shed 8 bases, J shed 2 bases, and the junction held 11 bases outside the gene matches. Looked up from germline, CDR1 is KGHDR and CDR2 is SFDVKD. The CDR3 sequence is 17 residues long. The CDR3 DNA reads as TGTGCCACCACAGGCCCCTACCGGGAGGCTGGGGCCAACGTCCTGACTTTC. This translates into CATTGPYREAGANVLTF.